This T cell receptor beta chain was documented in a study of identifying expanded T cells in peripheral blood. Findings and limits, study-wide: Approximately 1.1 clones differed between technical replicates, versus roughly 17 and 20 over time.

The CDR3 has 14 amino acids. Trimming left V 2 bases short and J 3 bases short, with 10 bases between. Per the germline V gene, CDR1 is MNHEY and CDR2 is SVGAGI. Turning to this clone: Its matching antigen is unknown.

No infections or other immune events were documented during collection. Sequencing used immunoSEQ multiplex PCR; TCRdb keeps in-frame clones, though not all of them. The table records tens of thousands of clones, roughly 91% of them present only once. The receptor was derived from a person between 18 and 75 years old in good health. The material sequenced was blood. This chain connects TRBV6-5 to TRBJ1-2; D not resolved. The CDR3 DNA reads as TGTGCCAGCAGTTACGCAGGCGACGACTATGGCTACACCTTC. Its protein is CASSYAGDDYGYTF.